The 17 T cell receptor beta chains presented below share a single source sample, sequenced in a study of neurological immune-mediated disorders. Via MiXCR, TCRdb re-called the 5' RACE reads, giving one row per CDR3 protein. This sample yields approximately 29,000 distinct CDR3 sequences, of which 10% to 15% are seen a single time; 7.8% belongs to the top ten. The source material was PBMCs. Receptors were obtained from a man in his sixties in good health.

This clonotype was picked up many times. One junction end does not reproduce the germline sequence, and a read error may be involved. The chain uses TRBV20-1 and TRBJ2-1; D is undetermined. This CDR3 spans 16 amino acids. Germline CDR1 is DFQATT and CDR2 is SNEGSKA (reference sequence). CDR3 nucleotide sequence: TGCAGTGCTGGAGAGGTGCTGCGGAGAGGTTCTCTTGAGCAGTTCTTC. It specifies CSAGEVLRRGSLEQFF.

This clonotype is deemed medium-sized (0.01 to 0.1%). The gene calls are TRBV4-1 and TRBJ1-6, with D possibly TRBD1 on 6 matching bases. Germline CDR1 and CDR2: MGHRA and YSYEKL. The CDR3 length is 16 residues. Trimming took 4 bases from V and 5 from J, leaving 15 bases between them. The CDR3 protein is CASSRDIGEDNSPLHF. The CDR3 DNA reads TGCGCCAGCAGCCGGGACATCGGGGAAGATAATTCACCCCTCCACTTT.

About this clonotype itself: The DNA is left out, because the CDR3 cannot be placed on it with certainty; the CDR3 is given as TCRdb lists it. The chain joins TRBV20-1 to TRBJ2-3; TRBD1 is taken as the D call from the table, unchecked against the DNA. The CDR3 contains 13 residues when both ends are counted. Germline V lookup: CDR1 DFQATT, CDR2 SNEGSKA (reference sequence). CDR3 protein: CSAVGGGTDTQDF.

This clonotype was counted at least ten times. V gene TRBV20-1 combines with J gene TRBJ2-7; 7 positions match TRBD2. V trimming: 2 bases; J trimming: 0 bases; junction bases outside the gene matches: 1. The CDR3 sequence is 13 residues long. CDR1 DFQATT and CDR2 SNEGSKA come from the germline V gene (reference sequence). CDR3 region: CSARRTSSYEQYF. Written as DNA, the CDR3 is TGCAGTGCTAGAAGGACTAGCTCCTACGAGCAGTACTTC.

This clonotype was observed at least ten times. The chain employs TRBV20-1 and TRBJ2-7, with a tentative D call TRBD1 (6 bases). Germline CDR1 is DFQATT and CDR2 is SNEGSKA (reference sequence). V was pared by 1 base and J by 4 bases, with 14 bases between. This CDR3 contains 14 residues. The CDR3 is CSARALTGTYEQYF. In DNA form, the CDR3 reads TGCAGTGCTAGAGCACTCACAGGGACGTACGAGCAGTACTTC.

At least ten counts were recorded for this clonotype. The rearrangement uses TRBV28 and TRBJ2-7; D is undetermined. Per the germline V gene, CDR1 is MDHEN and CDR2 is SYDVKM. Trimming stripped 6 bases from V and 2 bases from J, with 8 bases between. The CDR3 totals 12 residues. DNA for the CDR3: TGTGCCAGCAGCCCCGACACCTACGAGCAGTACTTC. Encoded protein: CASSPDTYEQYF.

This clonotype has a count of ten or more. In nucleotides, the CDR3 is TGTGCCAGCAGTGAAGCCGAGACAGGCTCTGGAAACACCATATATTTT. Its translation: CASSEAETGSGNTIYF. The chain has TRBV2 and TRBJ1-3; D might be TRBD1 (6 bases). V lost 0 bases and J lost 0, with 9 bases in between. There are 16 residues in the CDR3. Looked up from germline, CDR1 is SNHLY and CDR2 is FYNNEI.

This clonotype was recorded at least ten times. V is TRBV4-3 and J is TRBJ2-5; 10 bases are a match to TRBD2. Germline V gene data show CDR1 as LGHNA and CDR2 as YSLEER. This CDR3 spans 20 amino acids. With 4 bases clipped from V and 4 bases from J, the junction kept 21 bases outside the gene matches. CDR3 bases: TGCGCCAGCAGCCTCCGCTCCGCCTGGGGGATAGCGGGAGGCGTAGAGACCCAGTACTTC. The encoded protein is CASSLRSAWGIAGGVETQYF.

This clonotype was seen ten or more times. The chain uses TRBV2 and TRBJ2-7; TRBD2 agrees at 9 bases. With 7 bases clipped from V and 0 bases from J, the junction kept 1 base outside the gene matches. CDR1 and CDR2 (germline): SNHLY, FYNNEI. The CDR3 length is 13 residues. In nucleotides, the CDR3 is TGTGCCAGCACTAGCGGGGACTCCTACGAGCAGTACTTC. Translated, it gives CASTSGDSYEQYF.

This clonotype was observed many times. The junction does not match germline at one end; this may be a read error. The V call is TRBV7-7, the J call TRBJ2-2; TRBD1 agrees at 8 bases. The CDR3 runs 16 residues. Germline lookup yields CDR1 SSHAT and CDR2 FNYEAQ (reference sequence). DNA of the CDR3: TGTGCTAGCAGCTTAGACGGGACAGGAGACACCGGGGAGCTGTTTTTT. Protein product: CASSLDGTGDTGELFF.

At least ten counts were recorded for this clonotype. V is TRBV12-3 or TRBV12-4 and J is TRBJ1-4; tentative D call: TRBD1 (6 bases). The CDR3 sequence is 15 residues long. Deletions cut 3 bases from V and 6 bases from J, with 14 bases between. The CDR3 sequence: CASSLSNRVYEKLFF. The CDR3 DNA is TGTGCCAGCAGTTTGTCGAACAGGGTTTATGAAAAACTGTTTTTT.

This clonotype was found many times. The J gene is TRBJ2-7, the V gene TRBV5-1; 7 bases match TRBD2. After removal of 1 base from V and 6 bases from J, the junction contained 10 bases not matched to a gene. The CDR3 is made up of 15 amino acids. The germline V gene has CDR1 SGHRS and CDR2 YFSETQ. CDR3: CASSLFGGGGSEQYF. CDR3 in DNA: TGCGCCAGCAGCTTGTTTGGCGGGGGAGGATCCGAGCAGTACTTC.

This clonotype has a count of ten or more. V gene TRBV5-5 combines with J gene TRBJ2-1; 7 positions match TRBD1. This CDR3 contains 13 residues. From germline, CDR1 is SGHKS and CDR2 YYEKEE (reference sequence). V was clipped by 6 bases and J by 8 bases; unmatched bases: 8. CDR3 loop: CASTEDRFHEQFF. Written as DNA, the CDR3 is TGTGCCAGCACTGAGGACAGGTTTCATGAGCAGTTCTTC.

This clonotype came up a few times. The chain uses TRBV6-2 or TRBV6-3 and TRBJ2-7; D not resolved. Trimming removed 6 bases from V and 5 bases from J, with 17 bases in between. In germline, CDR1 is MNHEY, CDR2 SVGEGT. The CDR3 has 14 residues. The CDR3, as DNA: TGTGCCAGCAGATCCGACAAAAGCTGGCACGAGCAGTACTTC. This encodes CASRSDKSWHEQYF.

This clonotype has at least ten counts. V usage is TRBV7-9 and J usage is TRBJ2-5; 7 bases line up with TRBD1. Germline V gene sequence: CDR1 SEHNR, CDR2 FQNEAQ (reference sequence). V trimming: 3 bases; J trimming: 1 base; junction bases outside the gene matches: 5. The CDR3 is 15 amino acids. CDR3 nucleotides: TGTGCCAGCAGCTTCGGGGACAGTACCCAAGAGACCCAGTACTTC. Translated: CASSFGDSTQETQYF.

There are many counts of this clonotype. The chain carries TRBV4-1 and TRBJ2-2; a weak D match, TRBD2 (5 bases). V lost 0 bases and J lost 5, with 13 bases in between. Germline values: CDR1 MGHRA, CDR2 YSYEKL. This CDR3 comprises 16 residues. CDR3 region: CASSQEGQPGTGELFF. For the CDR3, the DNA is TGCGCCAGCAGCCAAGAAGGCCAGCCGGGAACCGGGGAGCTGTTTTTT.

Ten or more counts support this clonotype. The chain employs TRBV20-1 and TRBJ2-2; perhaps TRBD2 as D (5 bases). The V end lost 6 bases, the J end lost 6 bases, and 14 bases lay between the germline ends. The germline gives CDR1 DFQATT, CDR2 SNEGSKA (reference sequence). The CDR3 spans 13 residues. CDR3 in amino acids: CSAFVGEAGELFF. The CDR3 DNA is TGCAGTGCCTTCGTGGGAGAGGCCGGGGAGCTGTTTTTT.